This TCR beta chain was observed in a study of vaccination effects on CD4 cells after COVID-19. Study background: Two convalescent donors provided samples 16 days and one week before vaccination.

Method: immunoSEQ multiplex PCR; TCRdb's copy keeps in-frame clones and lacks some. In the table there are about 45,000 clones, 60% to 80% of which are singletons. Following a roughly 9-day culture, CD4+ T cells were purified. Infection with SARS-CoV-2 occurred in the person between March and December 2020, and PCR confirmed it. IL-2 medium was substituted for half the medium on days 3 and 7. A few counts support this clone. Its target is not known. The CDR3 has 16 residues. V was cut by 3 bases and J by 2 bases, with 11 bases left in between. Per the germline V gene, CDR1 is SEHNR and CDR2 is FQNEAQ (reference sequence). Study-wide results and limits: Late post-vaccination, clones induced by infection and those induced by vaccine underwent marked clonal contraction.

This receptor was taken from a human donor who had a prior SARS-CoV-2 infection. The specimen was CD4+ T cells from PBMCs cultured without peptide, collected before COVID-19 vaccination. The chain joins TRBV7-9 to TRBJ2-6, with unresolved D. The CDR3 DNA follows: TGTGCCAGCAGCTTGGTTGCCGGCCCTGGGGCCAACGTCCTGACTTTC. Translated, it gives CASSLVAGPGANVLTF. The full variable domain, completed using reference TRBV7-9 and TRBJ2-6, is DTGVSQNPRHKITKRGQNVTFRCDPISEHNRLYWYRQTLGQGPEFLTYFQNEAQLEKSRLLSDRFSAERPKGSFSTLEIQRTEQGDSAMYLCASSLVAGPGANVLTFGAGSRLTVL.